This is a list of T cell receptor beta chains from one sample in a study of T cells in Graves' hyperthyroidism and ophthalmopathy. TCRdb re-called the multiplex PCR reads with MiXCR, one entry per CDR3 protein. This sample yields hundreds of thousands of distinct CDR3 sequences, of which about 45% are seen a single time; roughly 8.2% belongs to the top ten. The sequencing input was peripheral blood or thyroid tissue (not recorded which). All receptors derive from a woman younger than 35 with Graves' hyperthyroidism. The CDR3 runs from the conserved cysteine through the conserved F or W. D genes are given only for firm matches. The size of a clone is reported for some rows only, either as once, few or many, or as a class for expanded clones.

D	V	size	J	CDR3	DNA
NA	TRBV24-1	few	TRBJ1-5	CATRGTPNQPQHF	TGTGCCACCAGGGGGACACCAAATCAGCCCCAGCATTTT
TRBD1	TRBV7-2	NA	TRBJ1-1	CASCPGQGYIEAFF	TGTGCCAGCTGCCCGGGACAGGGGTATATTGAAGCTTTCTTT
NA	TRBV19	NA	TRBJ1-1	CASTTAPSMNTEAFF	TGTGCCAGTACCACCGCCCCATCTATGAACACTGAAGCTTTCTTT
NA	TRBV7-2	NA	TRBJ2-2	CASSLESGGITGELFF	TGTGCCAGCAGCTTAGAGTCAGGGGGGATCACCGGGGAGCTGTTTTTT
TRBD2	TRBV5-1	NA	TRBJ2-7	CASRWTSGISSYEQYF	TGCGCCAGCAGATGGACTAGCGGGATCTCCTCCTACGAGCAGTACTTC
NA	TRBV12-3/TRBV12-4	NA	TRBJ2-5	CASSVFGLQETQYF	TGTGCCAGCAGCGTATTCGGACTGCAAGAGACCCAGTACTTC
NA	TRBV7-9	few	TRBJ1-4	CASSGSGGPEKLFF	TGTGCCAGCAGCGGATCGGGGGGGCCAGAAAAACTGTTTTTT
TRBD2	TRBV7-9	few	TRBJ2-5	CASSRLAGVQETQYF	TGTGCCAGCAGCCGACTAGCGGGAGTACAAGAGACCCAGTACTTC
NA	TRBV15	NA	TRBJ1-5	CATSRDLGVRDQPQHF	TGTGCCACCAGCAGAGATCTCGGGGTTAGGGATCAGCCCCAGCATTTT
TRBD1	TRBV24-1	NA	TRBJ1-4	CATSGTGGGKLFF	TGTGCCACCAGTGGGACAGGGGGTGGAAAACTGTTTTTT
NA	TRBV7-2	few	TRBJ2-7	CASSHEGTGSYEQYF	TGTGCCAGCAGCCATGAGGGGACGGGCTCCTACGAGCAGTACTTC
TRBD2	TRBV24-1	NA	TRBJ2-5	CATSARKAGVGETQYF	TGTGCCACCAGTGCTAGGAAAGCGGGAGTAGGAGAGACCCAGTACTTC
NA	TRBV2	once	TRBJ2-7	CASSILVRSSIYEQYF	TGTGCCAGCAGTATCCTGGTCAGGAGCTCGATCTACGAGCAGTACTTC
NA	TRBV10-3	NA	TRBJ1-1	CAISGIGGTKAFF	TGTGCCATCAGTGGTATAGGAGGCACAAAAGCTTTCTTT
NA	TRBV19	once	TRBJ1-2	CASSIRGNYGYTF	TGTGCCAGTAGTATCAGAGGGAACTATGGCTACACCTTC
TRBD1	TRBV20-1	NA	TRBJ2-7	CSARAGHGQGRSEQYF	TGCAGTGCTAGAGCTGGCCACGGACAGGGGAGGTCCGAGCAGTACTTC
NA	TRBV9	NA	TRBJ1-2	CASTPLDMNYGYTF	TGTGCCAGCACTCCTTTGGACATGAACTATGGCTACACCTTC
TRBD1	TRBV29-1	NA	TRBJ1-2	CSIGTGLGYTF	TGCAGCATCGGGACAGGGCTTGGCTACACCTTC
NA	TRBV2	NA	TRBJ1-5	CASSEVNSQPQHF	TGTGCCAGCAGTGAAGTCAACAGTCAGCCCCAGCATTTT
TRBD1	TRBV10-3	NA	TRBJ2-7	CAISYQGQRYEQYF	TGTGCCATCAGTTACCAGGGACAGCGATACGAGCAGTACTTC
NA	TRBV2	NA	TRBJ2-2	CASSDQPNTGELFF	TGTGCCAGCAGTGATCAACCGAACACCGGGGAGCTGTTTTTT
NA	TRBV7-9	few	TRBJ1-2	CASLGPNGYTF	TGTGCCAGCCTCGGACCCAACGGCTACACCTTC
TRBD1	TRBV7-9	NA	TRBJ2-5	CASSLAQGAGGTETQYF	TGTGCCAGCAGCTTAGCCCAGGGGGCTGGCGGTACGGAGACCCAGTACTTC
NA	TRBV2	few	TRBJ1-3	CASSQGTSGNTIYF	TGTGCCAGCAGCCAGGGCACCTCTGGAAACACCATATATTTT
NA	TRBV7-2	NA	TRBJ2-5	CASSRQTQYF	TGTGCCAGCAGTCGACAGACCCAGTACTTC
TRBD1	TRBV24-1	NA	TRBJ2-2	CATSDPPGTAKDTGELFF	TGTGCCACCAGTGATCCACCCGGGACAGCTAAGGACACCGGGGAGCTGTTTTTT
NA	TRBV24-1	many	TRBJ1-4	CATSDPSATNEKLFF	TGTGCCACCAGTGATCCCAGCGCAACTAATGAAAAACTGTTTTTT
TRBD1	TRBV7-9	NA	TRBJ1-2	CASSGGQGSYYGYTF	TGTGCCAGCAGCGGAGGACAGGGCTCTTACTATGGCTACACCTTC
NA	TRBV19	NA	TRBJ1-5	CASMGDSFSNQPQHF	TGTGCCAGTATGGGGGATTCTTTTAGCAATCAGCCCCAGCATTTT
NA	TRBV6-1	NA	TRBJ2-7	CASSKFREAAYEQYF	TGTGCCAGCAGTAAATTTAGGGAGGCGGCCTACGAGCAGTACTTC
NA	TRBV25-1	many	TRBJ2-2	CASSAQEGTANANTGELFF	TGTGCCAGCAGTGCTCAGGAGGGGACGGCAAACGCGAACACCGGGGAGCTGTTTTTT
NA	TRBV5-1	NA	TRBJ2-7	CASSLNEYEQYF	TGCGCCAGCAGCTTAAACGAATACGAGCAGTACTTC
TRBD1	TRBV10-3	NA	TRBJ2-2	CAIRRGTGRSTGELFF	TGTGCCATCAGACGAGGGACAGGGAGGAGCACCGGGGAGCTGTTTTTT
NA	TRBV19	NA	TRBJ1-1	CASSIYRVNTEAFF	TGTGCCAGTAGTATTTATCGGGTGAACACTGAAGCTTTCTTT
NA	TRBV7-6	NA	TRBJ2-7	CASSQVWSENNEQYF	TGTGCCAGCAGCCAAGTCTGGTCAGAGAACAACGAGCAGTACTTC
NA	TRBV5-1	NA	TRBJ2-7	CASSLFPGMSYEQYF	TGCGCCAGCAGCTTGTTTCCGGGCATGTCCTACGAGCAGTACTTC
NA	TRBV7-6	few	TRBJ2-7	CASTPLGLGSYEQYF	TGTGCCAGCACCCCCCTTGGCCTAGGGTCCTACGAGCAGTACTTC
TRBD2	TRBV7-9	NA	TRBJ2-2	CASSSAGTSSGELFF	TGTGCCAGCAGCTCCGCCGGGACTAGCTCTGGGGAGCTGTTTTTT
NA	TRBV19	NA	TRBJ2-7	CASSIDRAWAYEQYF	TGTGCCAGTAGTATAGATCGCGCATGGGCCTACGAGCAGTACTTC
NA	TRBV4-2	NA	TRBJ1-6	CASSHRTDDSSYNSPLHF	TGTGCCAGCAGCCATAGGACGGACGATAGCTCCTATAATTCACCCCTCCACTTT
TRBD1	TRBV15	many	TRBJ1-4	CATSRGQGDEKLFF	TGTGCCACCAGCAGAGGACAGGGTGATGAAAAACTGTTTTTT
NA	TRBV7-8	few	TRBJ1-2	CASSLVSWTTGRMNYGYTF	TGTGCCAGCAGCTTAGTAAGTTGGACCACAGGGAGAATGAACTATGGCTACACCTTC
NA	TRBV20-1	once	TRBJ2-7	CSARPPGFGGEQYF	TGCAGTGCTAGACCCCCCGGGTTCGGTGGCGAGCAGTACTTC
NA	TRBV10-3	NA	TRBJ1-2	CAISESTSLDYGYTF	TGTGCCATCAGTGAGTCGACCAGTTTGGACTATGGCTACACCTTC
TRBD1	TRBV25-1	NA	TRBJ2-2	CASRGKGSANTGELFF	TGCGCCAGCAGGGGGAAGGGGTCCGCGAACACCGGGGAGCTGTTTTTT
TRBD2	TRBV7-2	few	TRBJ2-7	CASSPAGGLIDEQYF	TGTGCCAGCAGCCCAGCGGGAGGGCTCATCGACGAGCAGTACTTC
TRBD1	TRBV2	NA	TRBJ1-5	CARTGTGGNQPQHF	TGTGCCCGCACCGGGACAGGGGGCAATCAGCCCCAGCATTTT
NA	TRBV12-3/TRBV12-4	many	TRBJ1-1	CASSRKIEAFF	TGTGCCAGCAGTAGGAAAATCGAAGCTTTCTTT
NA	TRBV7-9	NA	TRBJ1-1	CASSNQPENTEAFF	TGTGCCAGCAGTAACCAGCCTGAGAACACTGAAGCTTTCTTT
TRBD1	TRBV2	NA	TRBJ2-5	CASSEGTGGMETQYF	TGTGCCAGCAGTGAAGGGACAGGGGGTATGGAGACCCAGTACTTC
NA	TRBV2	NA	TRBJ2-2	CASSPYGTGPTGELFF	TGTGCCAGCAGTCCTTACGGTACAGGACCCACCGGGGAGCTGTTTTTT
TRBD1	TRBV29-1	NA	TRBJ1-2	CSVEPQGAYGYTF	TGCAGCGTTGAACCACAGGGGGCCTATGGCTACACCTTC
NA	TRBV10-3	once	TRBJ2-6	CAISEQGSGANVLTF	TGTGCCATCAGTGAGCAGGGCTCTGGGGCCAACGTCCTGACTTTC
NA	TRBV6-1	NA	TRBJ1-5	CASSVSLGQPQHF	TGTGCCAGCAGTGTGTCGTTGGGTCAGCCCCAGCATTTT
NA	TRBV5-8	few	TRBJ2-7	CASSFDRNFHEQYF	TGTGCCAGCAGCTTCGACAGGAATTTCCACGAGCAGTACTTC
NA	TRBV14	NA	TRBJ1-1	CASSPTLRTNTEAFF	TGTGCCAGCAGCCCCACTCTGAGGACTAACACTGAAGCTTTCTTT
NA	TRBV15	many	TRBJ1-1	CATSRDPGMNTEAFF	TGTGCCACCAGCAGAGATCCGGGGATGAACACTGAAGCTTTCTTT
NA	TRBV5-1	NA	TRBJ2-7	CASARGQGVYEQYF	TGCGCCAGCGCCCGGGGGCAGGGAGTCTACGAGCAGTACTTC
NA	TRBV2	many	TRBJ1-4	CASSDGGNEKLFF	TGTGCCAGCAGTGATGGGGGGAATGAAAAACTGTTTTTT